The rows below give T cell receptor beta chains drawn from one sample of a study of T cell repertoires in cytomegalovirus infection. TCRdb reprocessed the reads via MiXCR and lists one record per CDR3 protein. The sample consists of around 120,000 distinct CDR3 sequences, 8% to 9% of them appearing once. Sequencing was performed on PBMCs. Source of these receptors: a human donor in good health (CMV status not recorded). Some clones in this sample may be carry-over from other donors' samples. The CDR3 runs from the conserved cysteine through the conserved F or W. D genes are given only for firm matches. For some rows the clone size is stated as once, few or many, or as a class when expanded; others skip it.

CASTPAIGYEQYF | TGTGCCAGCACCCCTGCAATAGGATACGAGCAGTACTTC | TRBV7-6 | many | TRBJ2-7 | NA
CSAGFQVNTEAFF | TGCAGTGCTGGCTTTCAGGTAAACACTGAAGCTTTCTTT | TRBV20-1 | few | TRBJ1-1 | NA
CASSYSRRAAPQYF | TGTGCCAGCAGTTACTCGAGACGGGCGGCCCCACAGTACTTC | TRBV6-2/TRBV6-3 | NA | TRBJ2-7 | NA
CASSIDLNSPLHF | TGTGCCAGTAGTATCGACCTCAATTCACCCCTCCACTTT | TRBV19 | NA | TRBJ1-6 | NA
CSVRGTVNTEAFF | TGCAGCGTTAGAGGGACAGTGAACACTGAAGCTTTCTTT | TRBV29-1 | NA | TRBJ1-1 | TRBD1
CASSPGTHSNQPQHF | TGTGCCAGCAGTCCCGGGACACATAGCAATCAGCCCCAGCATTTT | TRBV28 | few | TRBJ1-5 | NA
CASLKEQLNTGELFF | TGTGCCAGCCTAAAGGAACAGTTGAACACCGGGGAGCTGTTTTTT | TRBV2 | NA | TRBJ2-2 | NA
CASSAGARTDTQYF | TGTGCCAGCTCAGCGGGGGCACGCACAGATACGCAGTATTTT | TRBV18 | many | TRBJ2-3 | NA
CASSLGGSGIYEQFF | TGTGCCAGCAGCTTAGGGGGCTCGGGGATATATGAGCAGTTCTTC | TRBV4-2 | many | TRBJ2-1 | TRBD1
CATSRDRGATGELFF | TGTGCCACCAGCAGAGACAGGGGTGCGACCGGGGAGCTGTTTTTT | TRBV15 | many | TRBJ2-2 | NA
CASSFASLYNEQFF | TGTGCCAGCAGCTTCGCCAGCCTGTACAATGAGCAGTTCTTC | TRBV7-9 | many | TRBJ2-1 | NA
CASTGGLGANVLTF | TGTGCCAGCACTGGGGGGCTCGGGGCCAACGTCCTGACTTTC | TRBV6-6 | few | TRBJ2-6 | NA
CASSLGPSGNTIYF | TGTGCCAGCAGCTTGGGGCCCTCTGGAAACACCATATATTTT | TRBV5-6 | NA | TRBJ1-3 | NA
CATSRLLAGVVGYTF | TGTGCCACCAGCAGACTCCTTGCAGGGGTGGTCGGCTACACCTTC | TRBV15 | NA | TRBJ1-2 | NA
CASSFLLSYEQYF | TGTGCCAGCAGCTTTCTGCTTTCCTACGAGCAGTACTTC | TRBV5-5 | many | TRBJ2-7 | NA
CASKIGTDHGYTF | TGTGCCAGCAAAATCGGGACGGACCATGGCTACACCTTC | TRBV7-9 | many | TRBJ1-2 | NA
CASSTGQGVPPGYTF | TGTGCCAGCAGTACCGGACAGGGGGTCCCGCCAGGCTACACCTTC | TRBV28 | NA | TRBJ1-2 | TRBD1
CASSYDQILTQNKNIQYF | TGTGCCAGCAGTTATGACCAAATCCTTACCCAGAACAAAAACATTCAGTACTTC | TRBV6-2/TRBV6-3 | NA | TRBJ2-4 | NA
CASSVGRQGFDTQYF | TGTGCCAGCAGCGTAGGGAGACAGGGGTTCGATACGCAGTATTTT | TRBV9 | NA | TRBJ2-3 | TRBD1
CASTGGSRGPPNTGELFF | TGTGCCAGCACAGGGGGATCCCGTGGCCCCCCGAACACCGGGGAGCTGTTTTTT | TRBV2 | few | TRBJ2-2 | TRBD1
CASSFGGEFNQPQHF | TGTGCCAGCAGTTTCGGGGGGGAGTTCAATCAGCCCCAGCATTTT | TRBV12-3/TRBV12-4 | many | TRBJ1-5 | NA
CASSIVPNEQFF | TGTGCCAGTAGTATAGTTCCCAATGAGCAGTTCTTC | TRBV19 | NA | TRBJ2-1 | NA
CASSLIWGSSTDTQYF | TGTGCCAGCAGTTTAATATGGGGCTCCTCCACAGATACGCAGTATTTT | TRBV12-3/TRBV12-4 | many | TRBJ2-3 | NA
CSAPLSLETEAFF | TGCAGTGCTCCTTTGAGCCTTGAGACTGAAGCTTTCTTT | TRBV20-1 | few | TRBJ1-1 | NA
CASSPDTANTDTQYF | TGTGCCAGCAGTCCCGACACCGCCAACACAGATACGCAGTATTTT | TRBV12-3/TRBV12-4 | few | TRBJ2-3 | NA
CSVIEPTDGPNTDTQYF | TGCAGCGTTATTGAACCGACCGATGGGCCGAACACAGATACGCAGTATTTT | TRBV29-1 | many | TRBJ2-3 | NA
CASSYSGPGGGNTEAFF | TGTGCCAGCAGTTACTCCGGCCCCGGAGGGGGGAACACTGAAGCTTTCTTT | TRBV6-2/TRBV6-3 | many | TRBJ1-1 | NA
CASSSTGYRNQPQHF | TGTGCCAGCAGTTCGACAGGGTATCGCAATCAGCCCCAGCATTTT | TRBV12-3/TRBV12-4 | many | TRBJ1-5 | TRBD1
CASSWDEWRGYTF | TGTGCCAGCAGCTGGGACGAGTGGCGGGGCTACACCTTC | TRBV14 | NA | TRBJ1-2 | NA
CVSSLYAEAFF | TGTGTCAGCAGCTTATACGCTGAAGCTTTCTTT | TRBV7-2 | NA | TRBJ1-1 | NA
CASSIGRINVLTF | TGTGCCAGCAGCATTGGACGGATAAACGTCCTGACTTTC | TRBV28 | many | TRBJ2-6 | NA
CASSWATRGSNTEAFF | TGTGCCAGCAGTTGGGCAACACGGGGTTCGAACACTGAAGCTTTCTTT | TRBV6-2/TRBV6-3 | many | TRBJ1-1 | NA
CASTPRGGSSYEQYF | TGTGCCAGCACCCCCCGGGGGGGGTCCTCCTACGAGCAGTACTTC | TRBV7-8 | many | TRBJ2-7 | TRBD2
CASSPAIAETQYF | TGTGCCAGCAGCCCAGCCATAGCGGAGACCCAGTACTTC | TRBV3-1 | NA | TRBJ2-5 | NA
CASSYEVTDRYYEQYF | TGTGCCAGCAGTTACGAGGTTACGGACAGATACTACGAGCAGTACTTC | TRBV6-5 | many | TRBJ2-7 | NA
CATSGRGTMNTEAFF | TGTGCCACCAGCGGCAGGGGGACGATGAACACTGAAGCTTTCTTT | TRBV25-1 | many | TRBJ1-1 | TRBD1
CASSPLTSGDRQETQYF | TGTGCCAGCAGCCCTTTGACTAGCGGGGACCGCCAAGAGACCCAGTACTTC | TRBV7-9 | many | TRBJ2-5 | TRBD2
CASSLSPAIDTQYF | TGTGCCAGCAGTTTATCCCCGGCTATAGATACGCAGTATTTT | TRBV28 | many | TRBJ2-3 | NA
CASTPGTHQETQYF | TGTGCCAGCACCCCTGGGACACATCAAGAGACCCAGTACTTC | TRBV7-8 | many | TRBJ2-5 | NA
CASSYSRPETGARGELFF | TGTGCCAGCAGTTACTCTAGGCCTGAGACAGGGGCCAGGGGGGAGCTGTTTTTT | TRBV6-5 | many | TRBJ2-2 | TRBD1